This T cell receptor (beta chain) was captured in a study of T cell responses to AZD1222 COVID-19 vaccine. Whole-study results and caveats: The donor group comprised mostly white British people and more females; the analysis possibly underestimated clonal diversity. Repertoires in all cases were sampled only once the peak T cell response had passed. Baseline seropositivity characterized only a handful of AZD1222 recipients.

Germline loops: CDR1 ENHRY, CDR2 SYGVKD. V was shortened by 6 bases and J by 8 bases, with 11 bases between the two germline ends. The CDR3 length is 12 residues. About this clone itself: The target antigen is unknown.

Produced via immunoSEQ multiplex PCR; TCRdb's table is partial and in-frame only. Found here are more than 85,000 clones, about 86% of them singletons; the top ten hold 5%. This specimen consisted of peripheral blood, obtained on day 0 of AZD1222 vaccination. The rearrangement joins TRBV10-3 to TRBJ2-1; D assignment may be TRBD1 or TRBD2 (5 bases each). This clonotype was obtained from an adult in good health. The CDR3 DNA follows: TGTGCCATCAGCTGGGACGGGGATGAGCAGTTCTTC. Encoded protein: CAISWDGDEQFF.